The 32 T cell receptor beta chains below all came from one sample that was sequenced in a study of CD8 T cells in ankylosing spondylitis. TCRdb re-derived calls from the 5' RACE reads in MiXCR, one entry per CDR3 protein. The sample consists of about 350,000 distinct CDR3 sequences, 20% to 25% of them appearing once. Sequencing used blood, either unsorted or a sorted T cell fraction (not recorded which). Source of these receptors: a male donor with ankylosing spondylitis or in good health (not recorded which).

This clonotype showed up just a few times. This chain connects TRBV12-3 or TRBV12-4 to TRBJ2-2; D is tentatively TRBD1 or TRBD2 (5 bases each). This CDR3 has 15 amino acids. Trimming pared 3 bases from V and 2 bases from J, leaving 10 bases between. CDR3 amino acids: CASSLTGRNTGELFF. The CDR3, as DNA: TGTGCCAGCAGTTTGACGGGGCGAAACACCGGGGAGCTGTTTTTT.

This rearrangement joins TRBV4-2 to TRBJ2-3; TRBD2 matches at 10 bases. Trimming cost V 4 bases and J 5 bases; bases outside gene matches: 6. This CDR3 contains 15 residues. The germline CDR1 and CDR2 sequences are LGHNA and YNFKEQ. The DNA of the CDR3 is TGTGCCAGCAGCCTGGGGACTAGCGAAGTAGATACGCAGTATTTT. As protein: CASSLGTSEVDTQYF.

This clonotype was picked up a small number of times. CDR3 in DNA: TGCAGTGCTAGAGATCAGGGCATCCTCCCAAACACCGGGGAGCTGTTTTTT. The encoded protein is CSARDQGILPNTGELFF. The chain combines TRBV20-1 with TRBJ2-2, with a tentative D call TRBD1 (5 bases). Trimming took 0 bases from V and 2 from J, leaving 16 bases between them. Germline assignment: CDR1 DFQATT and CDR2 SNEGSKA (reference sequence). The length of the CDR3 is 17 residues.

This clonotype was found a few times. The J gene is TRBJ2-5, the V gene TRBV11-2; TRBD1 agrees at 11 bases. With 5 bases clipped from V and 4 bases from J, the junction kept 6 bases outside the gene matches. Germline V gene data show CDR1 as SGHAT and CDR2 as FQNNGV. The CDR3 contains 15 residues. CDR3 nucleotide sequence: TGTGCCAGCAGCCAACGGACAGGGGGCGTAGAGACCCAGTACTTC. Protein sequence: CASSQRTGGVETQYF.

This clonotype appeared many times. The chain combines TRBV11-2 with TRBJ2-2; D not resolved. Trimming shortened V by 5 bases and J by 6 bases, and 7 bases separated the two germline ends. Germline CDR1 SGHAT, CDR2 FQNNGV. The CDR3 is 12 amino acids. The CDR3 sequence is CASSPSPGELFF. The CDR3 region has the DNA TGTGCCAGCAGCCCCAGCCCCGGGGAGCTGTTTTTT.

This clonotype appeared a few times. V usage is TRBV7-2 and J usage is TRBJ2-3; D is uncertain. Trimming pared 5 bases from V and 6 bases from J, leaving 9 bases between. Per the germline V gene, CDR1 is SGHTA and CDR2 is FQGNSA. This CDR3 comprises 12 residues. The CDR3 protein is CASSPLLDTQYF. As DNA, the CDR3 is TGTGCCAGCAGCCCCCTGTTGGATACGCAGTATTTT.

The chain recombines TRBV29-1 with TRBJ2-3; no firm D call. In germline, CDR1 is SQVTM, CDR2 ANQGSEA. This CDR3 has 19 residues. Trimming cost V 1 base and J 0 bases, with 23 bases left between them. The CDR3, as DNA: TGCAGCGTTGAAGGCAGCGACCTGATGAAGGCCCCTAGCACAGATACGCAGTATTTT. Residues: CSVEGSDLMKAPSTDTQYF.

This clonotype was detected only a few times. This chain links TRBV10-3 with TRBJ2-1; D tentatively fits TRBD1 or TRBD2 (5 bases each). Germline CDR1 reads ENHRY; CDR2 reads SYGVKD. V lost 4 bases and J 8 bases, leaving 9 bases between the germline ends. The CDR3 covers 12 residues. CDR3 bases: TGTGCCATCAGTGGAGGGGCGGATGAGCAGTTCTTC. It specifies CAISGGADEQFF.

This rearrangement joins TRBV12-3 or TRBV12-4 to TRBJ2-3, with TRBD1 matching 8 bases. This CDR3 has 15 residues. V lost 3 bases to trimming and J lost 4 bases; unmatched junction nucleotides: 6. The DNA for the CDR3 is TGTGCCAGCAGTTTGTTCAGGGGGCAAGCAGATACGCAGTATTTT. This encodes CASSLFRGQADTQYF.

CDR3 in amino acids: CASSALARVHEQYF. CDR3 nucleotides: TGTGCCAGCAGTGCGCTGGCCAGGGTCCACGAGCAGTACTTC. This chain uses TRBV27 with TRBJ2-7; a possible D gene is TRBD1 (5 bases). Germline-derived CDR1 and CDR2 are MNHEY and SMNVEV (reference sequence). The CDR3 has 14 amino acids. The ends were cut back, 5 bases at V and 5 bases at J, with 16 bases in the middle.

The rearrangement joins TRBV4-1 to TRBJ2-7, with D possibly being TRBD1 (7 bases). CDR3 length: 18 amino acids. Germline V lookup: CDR1 MGHRA, CDR2 YSYEKL. V lost 2 bases, J lost 1 base, and 21 bases lay in between. The CDR3, as DNA: TGCGCCAGCAGCCAACAACTGATTACGACAGGGACTTCCTACGAGCAGTACTTC. Encoded protein: CASSQQLITTGTSYEQYF.

A few counts support this clonotype. The chain couples TRBV7-6 to TRBJ2-7; 10 bases are a match to TRBD1. The CDR3 is made up of 16 amino acids. Germline V gene lookup returns CDR1 SGHVS and CDR2 FNYEAQ. Trimming took 5 bases from V and 5 from J; bases not matched to a gene: 12. Here the CDR3 DNA reads TGTGCCAGCAGCCACCACCTTAACGGGACAGGGGACGAGCAGTACTTC. It is translated as CASSHHLNGTGDEQYF.

The chain employs TRBV6-1 and TRBJ2-2; 11 positions match TRBD1. Germline-derived CDR1 and CDR2 are MNHNS and SASEGT. Trimming took 7 bases from V and 4 from J; bases not matched to a gene: 8. The CDR3 runs 16 residues. The CDR3: CASTLAGTGGTGELFF. The CDR3 nucleotides are TGTGCCAGCACCCTCGCCGGGACAGGGGGCACCGGGGAGCTGTTTTTT.

The table lists this clonotype with a few counts. The chain couples TRBV29-1 to TRBJ1-2, with 7 nucleotides matching TRBD1. There are 14 residues in the CDR3. After removal of 2 bases from V and 3 bases from J, the junction contained 6 bases not matched to a gene. Looked up from germline, CDR1 is SQVTM and CDR2 is ANQGSEA. The CDR3, as DNA: TGCAGCGTTGAAAAACAGGGGTCTGACTATGGCTACACCTTC. It is translated as CSVEKQGSDYGYTF. The full variable domain, with the rest looked up from reference TRBV29-1 and TRBJ1-2, is SAVISQKPSRDICQRGTSLTIQCQVDSQVTMMFWYRQQPGQSLTLIATANQGSEATYESGFVIDKFPISRPNLTFSTLTVSNMSPEDSSIYLCSVEKQGSDYGYTFGSGTRLTVV.

This clonotype was recorded once. V is TRBV19 and J is TRBJ1-1; D is uncertain. The CDR3 runs 13 residues. The V gene lost 6 bases and the J gene lost 0 bases, with 8 bases spanning the gap. Germline V lookup: CDR1 LNHDA, CDR2 SQIVND (reference sequence). The CDR3 loop is CASRFGVNTEAFF. In DNA form, the CDR3 reads TGTGCCAGTAGATTCGGGGTGAACACTGAAGCTTTCTTT.

The chain is built from TRBV7-8 and TRBJ2-7, with a possible D match to TRBD2 (7 bases). Germline CDR1 is SGHVS and CDR2 is FQNEAQ. Trimming removed 8 bases from V and 1 base from J, with 12 bases in between. The CDR3 contains 13 residues. The CDR3 protein is CASAGAPSYEQYF. In DNA, the CDR3 is TGTGCCAGCGCGGGGGCCCCTTCCTACGAGCAGTACTTC.

This clonotype was observed a few times. The chain carries TRBV6-1 and TRBJ2-5; D possibly matches TRBD1 or TRBD2 (5 bases each). CDR1 is MNHNS and CDR2 is SASEGT in the germline V gene. Trimming shortened V by 6 bases and J by 1 base, and 9 bases separated the two germline ends. The CDR3 sequence is 13 residues long. For the CDR3, the DNA is TGTGCCAGCAGCCCCGGGACCCAAGAGACCCAGTACTTC. Protein: CASSPGTQETQYF.

This CDR3 reads CASTSLGAKNIQYF. For the CDR3, the DNA is TGTGCCAGCACCTCCCTGGGGGCCAAAAACATTCAGTACTTC. V usage is TRBV25-1 and J usage is TRBJ2-4; D ambiguous. Germline assignment: CDR1 MGHDK and CDR2 SYGVNS. The CDR3 extends over 14 amino acids. Trimming pared 7 bases from V and 1 base from J, leaving 11 bases between. Based on the CDR3 plus reference TRBV25-1 and TRBJ2-4, the full variable domain is EADIYQTPRYLVIGTGKKITLECSQTMGHDKMYWYQQDPGMELHLIHYSYGVNSTEKGDLSSESTVSRIRTEHFPLTLESARPSHTSQYLCASTSLGAKNIQYFGAGTRLSVL.

This clonotype was detected only a few times. The chain employs TRBV10-2 and TRBJ2-1, with TRBD1 matching 8 bases. In germline, CDR1 is WSHSY, CDR2 SAAADI. This CDR3 spans 15 amino acids. V was clipped by 4 bases and J by 7 bases; unmatched bases: 9. The CDR3 nucleotides read TGCGCCAGCAGTGCATTACCAGGGGGCGGGAATGAGCAGTTCTTC. It encodes CASSALPGGGNEQFF.

The rearrangement joins TRBV20-1 to TRBJ2-1; no clear D gene. The CDR3 runs 15 residues. Germline CDR1 is DFQATT and CDR2 is SNEGSKA (reference sequence). Trimming stripped 3 bases from V and 0 bases from J, with 12 bases between. DNA of the CDR3: TGCAGTGCTAGTTTGAGTGGCTACTCCTACAATGAGCAGTTCTTC. It specifies CSASLSGYSYNEQFF.

The chain uses TRBV29-1 and TRBJ2-2; D is unclear. The CDR3 extends over 12 amino acids. Germline V lookup: CDR1 SQVTM, CDR2 ANQGSEA. The V gene lost 1 base and the J gene lost 6 bases, with 6 bases spanning the gap. CDR3 sequence: CSVEGPAGELFF. The CDR3 DNA reads as TGCAGCGTTGAAGGTCCCGCCGGGGAGCTGTTTTTT.

This clonotype turned up a few times. V usage is TRBV5-1 and J usage is TRBJ2-2, with D perhaps given as TRBD1 or TRBD2 (5 bases each). Germline CDR1 and CDR2: SGHRS and YFSETQ. The germline V and J ends were trimmed by 0 bases and 3 bases, with 9 bases remaining between them. The CDR3 extends over 15 amino acids. CDR3 region: CASSLDGTHTGELFF. The CDR3 DNA reads as TGCGCCAGCAGCTTGGACGGGACCCACACCGGGGAGCTGTTTTTT.

The chain carries TRBV12-3 or TRBV12-4 and TRBJ2-2; 10 bases align to TRBD2. The J segment lost 8 bases and the V segment lost 2 bases, leaving 8 bases of the junction unmatched. The CDR3 has 16 residues. CDR3 loop: CASSLLAGALTGELFF. In DNA, the CDR3 is TGTGCCAGCAGTTTACTAGCGGGGGCCCTCACGGGGGAGCTGTTTTTT.

V and J are TRBV29-1 and TRBJ1-1; D is uncertain. This CDR3 has 12 amino acids. Germline loops: CDR1 SQVTM, CDR2 ANQGSEA. Trimming removed 6 bases at V and 2 bases at J, with 10 bases between. CDR3 DNA: TGCAGCGTCCAAGACCAAAACACTGAAGCTTTCTTT. It is translated as CSVQDQNTEAFF.

This chain connects TRBV5-5 to TRBJ2-7; D may be TRBD1 (6 bases). Germline V gives CDR1 SGHKS, CDR2 YYEKEE (reference sequence). Trimming removed 3 bases from V and 7 bases from J, with 14 bases in between. The CDR3 consists of 13 residues. The CDR3 spells CASSWDGTTEQYF. The DNA of the CDR3 is TGTGCCAGCAGCTGGGACGGGACAACGGAGCAGTACTTC.

The chain uses TRBV4-1 and TRBJ2-7; 10 bases align to TRBD2. The CDR3 is 15 amino acids. Trimming at V came to 1 base and at J to 4 bases, leaving 4 bases not matched to a gene. Germline V gene data show CDR1 as MGHRA and CDR2 as YSYEKL. The CDR3 protein is CASSQGLAGEYEQYF. The CDR3 nucleotides read TGCGCCAGCAGCCAAGGCCTAGCGGGGGAATACGAGCAGTACTTC.

This clonotype was seen more than once but under ten times. The V and J genes are TRBV29-1 and TRBJ2-1; tentative D call: TRBD2 (6 bases). The CDR3 runs to 11 residues. Trimming shortened V by 3 bases and J by 9 bases, and 9 bases separated the two germline ends. Germline lookup yields CDR1 SQVTM and CDR2 ANQGSEA. CDR3 residues: CSVDRGIEQFF. CDR3 DNA sequence: TGCAGCGTTGACCGGGGGATTGAGCAGTTCTTC.

Only a few counts were recorded for this clonotype. The V call is TRBV30, the J call TRBJ2-1; D perhaps matches TRBD1 (5 bases). CDR3 length: 12 residues. Deletions cut 1 base from V and 10 bases from J, with 11 bases between. CDR1 and CDR2 from the germline V gene are GTSNPN and SVGIG (reference sequence). In nucleotides, the CDR3 is TGTGCCTGGAGTGGGGAAGGGGAAGAGCAGTTCTTC. It codes for CAWSGEGEEQFF.

This clonotype was seen a handful of times. The genes are TRBV20-1 and TRBJ2-7; no clear D. Between the trimmed V and J ends, which lost 1 base and 3 bases, there was a span of 10 bases. Germline V gene sequence: CDR1 DFQATT, CDR2 SNEGSKA (reference sequence). This CDR3 contains 13 residues. CDR3: CSARGAVGYEQYF. The CDR3 coding sequence is TGCAGTGCTAGAGGCGCTGTGGGCTACGAGCAGTACTTC.

V gene TRBV4-1 combines with J gene TRBJ2-5; 9 bases line up with TRBD1. The V gene's germline CDR1 is MGHRA and CDR2 YSYEKL. The V gene end was trimmed by 4 bases and the J gene end by 0 bases; junction bases not matched to a gene: 6. The CDR3 extends over 16 amino acids. CDR3 sequence reads: CASSPRQGGYQETQYF. The CDR3 DNA is TGCGCCAGCAGCCCTCGACAGGGGGGGTACCAAGAGACCCAGTACTTC.

V gene TRBV27 combines with J gene TRBJ2-2, with 9 bases aligning to TRBD2. Germline assignment: CDR1 MNHEY and CDR2 SMNVEV (reference sequence). V shed 5 bases and J 3 bases; nucleotides not matched to a gene: 16. This CDR3 is built from 19 residues. CDR3 sequence: CASSPIGLAGWGDTGELFF. The CDR3 nucleotides are TGTGCCAGCAGTCCAATCGGGCTAGCGGGGTGGGGGGACACCGGGGAGCTGTTTTTT.

This clonotype was detected only a few times. The rearrangement joins TRBV11-2 to TRBJ2-1; 8 nucleotides align to TRBD2. CDR1 SGHAT and CDR2 FQNNGV come from the germline V gene. V was clipped by 0 bases and J by 4 bases; unmatched bases: 11. The CDR3 is made up of 18 amino acids. The CDR3: CASSLEADLSGGYNEQFF. In DNA form, the CDR3 reads TGTGCCAGCAGCTTAGAAGCGGACCTAAGCGGGGGATACAATGAGCAGTTCTTC.